The entry that follows covers one T cell receptor (beta chain) sequence. The data are from a study of cytomegalovirus exposure and HLA in healthy donors. The CDR3 is 12 amino acids. V shed 4 bases and J shed 9 bases, with 10 bases lying between them. Looked up from germline, CDR1 is MNHNS and CDR2 is SASEGT. In the PCR, 60 Vbeta and 13 Jbeta primers were used. Measured with immunoSEQ multiplex PCR; TCRdb has only the in-frame clones, and not every one. This table has 300,000 or so clones, 84% appearing once. What was sequenced was PBMCs. The rearrangement links TRBV6-1 to TRBJ2-1; possibly TRBD2 for D (5 bases). The origin of this receptor is a middle-aged woman in good health and CMV-seropositive. CDR3 residues: CASSGTRTEQFF. The CDR3 DNA reads TGTGCCAGCAGTGGCACTAGGACTGAGCAGTTCTTC.